This T cell receptor beta chain emerged from a study of Ad26.COV2.S vaccination and SARS-CoV-2 variants. Study context: Doses of Ad26.COV2.S were injected into muscle once or twice, 56 days apart.

The CDR3 has 16 residues. The germline CDR1 and CDR2 sequences are LNHDA and SQIVND (reference sequence). The germline V and J ends were trimmed by 2 bases and 3 bases, with 14 bases remaining between them. Specified treatment: around 19 received Ad26.COV2.S at low or high dose, single or two shots; about five received placebo; per-sample allocation not given. Sampling took place 63 days after the first vaccine or placebo injection. Points from the study as a whole: Overall T cell responses may have been underestimated by the analyses of TCR breadth and depth.

Note on this clone: Its target is unknown.

Method: immunoSEQ multiplex PCR; TCRdb's copy keeps in-frame clones and lacks some. The sample has under 600,000 clones, 89% seen once. The gene calls are TRBV19 and TRBJ2-1; D is uncertain. This specimen consisted of peripheral blood, obtained in a trial of Ad26.COV2.S vaccine versus placebo. The clonotype comes from a person between 18 and 65 years old who received the Ad26.COV2.S COVID-19 vaccine or a placebo. CDR3 amino acids: CASSIRAEVVYNEQFF. The CDR3 DNA reads as TGTGCCAGTAGTATAAGAGCAGAGGTGGTCTACAATGAGCAGTTCTTC.